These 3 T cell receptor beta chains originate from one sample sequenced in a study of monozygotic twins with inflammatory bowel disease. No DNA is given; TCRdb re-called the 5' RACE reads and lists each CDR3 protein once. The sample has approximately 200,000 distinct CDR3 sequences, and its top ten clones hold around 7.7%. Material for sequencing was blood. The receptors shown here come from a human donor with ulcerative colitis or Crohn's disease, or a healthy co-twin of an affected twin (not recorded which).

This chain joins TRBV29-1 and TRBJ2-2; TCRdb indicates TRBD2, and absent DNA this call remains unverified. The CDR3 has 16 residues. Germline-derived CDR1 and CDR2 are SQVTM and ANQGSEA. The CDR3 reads CSVATSGARNTGELFF.

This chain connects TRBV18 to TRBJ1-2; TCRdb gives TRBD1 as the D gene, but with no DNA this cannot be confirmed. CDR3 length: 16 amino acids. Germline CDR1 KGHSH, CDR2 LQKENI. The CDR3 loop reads CASSPPRDRVSNGYTF.

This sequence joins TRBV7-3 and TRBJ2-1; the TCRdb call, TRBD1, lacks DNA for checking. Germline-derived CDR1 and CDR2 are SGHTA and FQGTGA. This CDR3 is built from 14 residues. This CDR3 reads CASRLAGGHNEQFF.